Described below is a single TCR beta chain sequence and its context. The antigen is undetermined. This sample was included in a study of yellow fever vaccine responses in identical twins. Germline CDR1 is SQVTM and CDR2 is ANQGSEA. Trimming took 1 base from V and 0 from J, leaving 11 bases between them. The CDR3 contains 15 residues. TCRdb fed the RT-PCR reads into MiXCR, producing one record per CDR3 protein. Of 15,000 to 20,000 distinct CDR3 sequences in the sample, roughly 85% were seen once. Study-level points and caveats: A vaccine T cell response that seemed partly convergent and partly personalized was reported in twins.

The rearrangement joins TRBV29-1 to TRBJ2-3, with a tentative D call TRBD2 (6 bases). The clonotype originates from a woman younger than 30 who received the yellow fever vaccine. The source material was T cells from blood (PBMCs), unsorted or a sorted subset (not recorded which), sampled before or after yellow fever vaccination (not recorded which). The CDR3 DNA is TGCAGCGTTGAAGGAGTGGACTATAGCACAGATACGCAGTATTTT. It is translated as CSVEGVDYSTDTQYF.